Listed below are T cell receptor beta chains from one sample, sequenced in a study of cytomegalovirus exposure and HLA in healthy donors. Assay used: immunoSEQ multiplex PCR; TCRdb lists only in-frame clones, some missing. Of hundreds of thousands of clones in the sample, around 80% were seen once. The sequencing input was PBMCs. The receptor set was obtained from a woman in her sixties or seventies in good health and CMV-seropositive. CDR3s include the opening cysteine and the closing phenylalanine or tryptophan. A D gene is named only where the DNA matches it firmly. Size is omitted from some rows. Given values are once, few, many or a class for expanded clones.

clone size | D gene | J gene | V gene | CDR3 protein | CDR3 DNA
NA | NA | TRBJ1-2 | TRBV7-2 | CASSLTPSGYGYTF | TGTGCCAGCAGCTTGACACCGAGCGGATATGGCTACACCTTC
NA | TRBD1 | TRBJ1-2 | TRBV28 | CASSLSTTGGYGYTF | TGTGCCAGCAGTTTATCCACGACAGGGGGCTATGGCTACACCTTC
NA | NA | TRBJ1-1 | TRBV6-5 | CASSYSLAASETEAFF | TGTGCCAGCAGTTACTCGCTGGCGGCCTCGGAGACTGAAGCTTTCTTT
NA | TRBD2 | TRBJ2-5 | TRBV28 | CASSLIGRGETQYF | TGTGCCAGCAGTTTAATTGGGAGGGGCGAGACCCAGTACTTC
NA | NA | TRBJ2-3 | TRBV7-2 | CASSPPSTDTQYF | TGTGCCAGCAGCCCCCCAAGCACAGATACGCAGTATTTT
NA | NA | TRBJ1-1 | TRBV5-6 | CASSLPLGGTAFF | TGTGCCAGCAGCTTGCCCCTCGGGGGGACTGCTTTCTTT
NA | NA | TRBJ2-5 | TRBV18 | CASSPLTVQETQYF | TGTGCCAGCTCACCACTCACGGTACAAGAGACCCAGTACTTC
NA | NA | TRBJ1-1 | TRBV19 | CASSIVRGTEAFF | TGTGCCAGTAGTATAGTCAGGGGCACTGAAGCTTTCTTT
NA | TRBD2 | TRBJ2-1 | TRBV30 | CAWSAGLAAGVQFF | TGTGCCTGGAGTGCGGGACTAGCAGCGGGGGTGCAGTTCTTC
NA | TRBD2 | TRBJ2-3 | TRBV14 | CASSPRTTSGRSYF | TGTGCCAGCAGCCCACGTACGACTAGCGGGAGATCTTATTTT
NA | NA | TRBJ2-7 | TRBV21-1 | CASSTGIISCEQYF | TGTGCCAGCAGCACCGGGATCATAAGTTGCGAGCAGTACTTC
NA | TRBD1 | TRBJ1-2 | TRBV28 | CASSFYDREGYTF | TGTGCCAGCAGTTTCTACGACAGGGAAGGCTACACCTTC
NA | TRBD2 | TRBJ2-3 | TRBV7-3 | CASSEAGATDTQYF | TGTGCCAGCAGCGAAGCGGGGGCAACAGATACGCAGTATTTT
NA | NA | TRBJ2-5 | TRBV5-1 | CASSLSQVMETQYF | TGCGCCAGCAGCTTGAGTCAGGTGATGGAGACCCAGTACTTC
NA | NA | TRBJ1-1 | TRBV7-3 | CASSLNWNTEAFF | TGTGCCAGCAGCCTCAACTGGAACACTGAAGCTTTCTTT
NA | TRBD1 | TRBJ1-2 | TRBV7-2 | CASTILGQGGYGYTF | TGTGCCAGCACCATCCTCGGACAGGGGGGCTATGGCTACACCTTC
NA | TRBD2 | TRBJ2-2 | TRBV7-9 | CASSLYGGSFGELFF | TGTGCCAGCAGCTTATACGGCGGGAGTTTTGGGGAGCTGTTTTTT
NA | NA | TRBJ1-3 | TRBV10-3 | CATATGSYSGNTIYF | TGTGCCACTGCCACAGGGAGCTACTCTGGAAACACCATATATTTT
NA | NA | TRBJ1-3 | TRBV5-1 | CASSLRGGNLAGNTIYF | TGCGCCAGCAGCTTGCGGGGCGGGAACCTCGCTGGAAACACCATATATTTT
once | TRBD2 | TRBJ2-1 | TRBV7-2 | CASSEGLAGGFRQFF | TGTGCCAGCAGCGAGGGACTAGCGGGGGGCTTCAGGCAGTTCTTC
NA | NA | TRBJ2-5 | TRBV7-2 | CASSLAARRETQYF | TGTGCCAGCAGCTTAGCAGCGCGTCGAGAGACCCAGTACTTC
NA | NA | TRBJ2-5 | TRBV5-1 | CASTRGPEWVAQYF | TGCGCCAGCACCAGAGGCCCGGAATGGGTGGCCCAGTACTTC
NA | NA | TRBJ1-1 | TRBV6-4 | CASSLTPNTEAFF | TGTGCCAGCAGCCTGACACCGAACACTGAAGCTTTCTTT
NA | NA | TRBJ1-2 | TRBV7-9 | CSSSLGGGYGYTF | TGTTCCAGCAGCCTCGGGGGTGGCTATGGCTACACCTTC
NA | TRBD2 | TRBJ2-3 | TRBV7-9 | CASSPGTSGETDTQYF | TGTGCCAGCAGCCCGGGGACTAGCGGGGAGACGGATACGCAGTATTTT
NA | TRBD1 | TRBJ1-4 | TRBV25-1 | CASSDGTGEEKLFF | TGTGCCAGCAGTGATGGGACAGGGGAAGAAAAACTGTTTTTT
NA | TRBD2 | TRBJ2-2 | TRBV5-1 | CASSTSGANTGELFF | TGCGCCAGCAGCACAAGCGGGGCGAACACCGGGGAGCTGTTTTTT
few | NA | TRBJ1-5 | TRBV28 | CASSFSGSGSNQPQHF | TGTGCCAGCAGTTTCTCGGGGAGCGGCAGCAATCAGCCCCAGCATTTT
once | TRBD1 | TRBJ1-5 | TRBV6-5 | CASSYRTGGGQPQHF | TGTGCCAGCAGTTACCGAACAGGGGGCGGGCAGCCCCAGCATTTT
NA | NA | TRBJ1-2 | TRBV7-8 | CASSSSGEGYGYTF | TGTGCCAGCAGCTCCTCAGGGGAGGGTTATGGCTACACCTTC
NA | TRBD2 | TRBJ2-2 | TRBV11-2 | CASSLVSGRMSGELFF | TGTGCCAGCAGCTTAGTTAGCGGGAGAATGTCCGGGGAGCTGTTTTTT
NA | NA | TRBJ2-4 | TRBV7-2 | CASSSAGDIQYF | TGTGCCAGCAGCTCCGCCGGGGACATTCAGTACTTC
NA | NA | TRBJ2-5 | TRBV5-1 | CASSFGRREETQYF | TGCGCCAGCAGCTTCGGTCGGCGGGAAGAGACCCAGTACTTC
few | TRBD2 | TRBJ2-7 | TRBV2 | CASGGDTYEQYF | TGTGCCAGCGGGGGGGATACCTACGAGCAGTACTTC
few | NA | TRBJ1-6 | TRBV5-1 | CASSTQESSYNSPLHF | TGCGCCAGCAGCACACAGGAGAGCTCCTATAATTCACCCCTCCACTTT
NA | NA | TRBJ2-5 | TRBV5-1 | CASSLSPRQETQYF | TGCGCCAGCAGCTTGTCCCCCAGACAAGAGACCCAGTACTTC
once | NA | TRBJ1-5 | TRBV5-1 | CASRWLPGDQPQHF | TGCGCCAGCAGATGGCTTCCAGGTGATCAGCCCCAGCATTTT
NA | NA | TRBJ2-1 | TRBV7-9 | CASSPPGGAYNEQFF | TGTGCCAGCAGCCCGCCGGGGGGCGCGTACAATGAGCAGTTCTTC
NA | NA | TRBJ1-2 | TRBV7-9 | CSSSSNRAGYTF | TGTTCCAGCAGCTCTAACAGGGCTGGCTACACCTTC
once | NA | TRBJ2-1 | TRBV5-1 | CASSFGLINEQFF | TGCGCCAGCAGCTTCGGACTGATTAATGAGCAGTTCTTC
NA | NA | TRBJ2-1 | TRBV27 | CASSALGEQFF | TGTGCCAGCAGTGCTCTCGGTGAGCAGTTCTTC
NA | NA | TRBJ1-4 | TRBV6-1 | CASSVENEKLFF | TGTGCCAGCAGTGTAGAGAATGAAAAACTGTTTTTT
NA | NA | TRBJ1-3 | TRBV19 | CATQGRNTIYF | TGTGCCACCCAGGGGAGAAACACCATATATTTT
few | TRBD1 | TRBJ1-2 | TRBV19 | CASSKEGTGQGHGYTF | TGTGCCAGTAGTAAAGAGGGCACCGGACAGGGTCATGGCTACACCTTC
NA | NA | TRBJ1-2 | TRBV9 | CASSPMGQGYGYTF | TGTGCCAGCAGCCCAATGGGACAAGGCTATGGCTACACCTTC
NA | NA | TRBJ1-3 | TRBV5-1 | CASTLAGNSGNTIYF | TGCGCCAGCACGCTCGCGGGGAACTCTGGAAACACCATATATTTT
NA | NA | TRBJ1-6 | TRBV5-1 | CASSLTGTDSPLHF | TGCGCCAGCAGCCTGACGGGTACGGATTCACCCCTCCACTTT